The rows below give T cell receptor beta chains drawn from one sample of a study. TCRdb redid the calling of the 5' RACE reads with MiXCR, one entry per CDR3 protein. The repertoire consists of approximately 47,000 distinct CDR3 sequences, with 28% occurring once and the leading ten covering around 1.9%. The specimen was naive CD4+ T cells sorted from blood. All receptors come from a female donor with breast cancer. Each CDR3 is given with its conserved first and last residue. A D gene is named only where the DNA matches it firmly. Size values are once, few and many counts, or a class for expanded clones, and some rows have none.

V,size,J,D,CDR3,DNA
TRBV11-1,few,TRBJ2-7,.,CASSLGTGSTYEQYF,TGTGCCAGCAGCTTAGGGACGGGATCAACCTACGAGCAGTACTTC
TRBV7-3,many,TRBJ2-2,.,CASSGTGELFF,TGTGCCAGCAGTGGCACCGGGGAGCTGTTTTTT
TRBV7-2,.,TRBJ2-3,.,CASSLQGTDTQYF,TGTGCCAGCAGCTTACAAGGGACAGATACGCAGTATTTT
TRBV6-1,few,TRBJ2-1,.,CASTKRLDSGNEQFF,TGTGCCAGCACCAAACGACTAGATTCCGGCAATGAGCAGTTCTTC
TRBV7-2,once,TRBJ2-7,.,CASSLDRRFYEQYF,TGTGCCAGCAGCTTGGACAGACGTTTTTACGAGCAGTACTTC
TRBV12-3/TRBV12-4,.,TRBJ2-3,TRBD2,CASSLGLAGRWTQYF,TGTGCCAGCAGCCTGGGACTAGCGGGGAGGTGGACGCAGTATTTT
TRBV12-3/TRBV12-4,.,TRBJ2-1,TRBD2,CASSPTGTSFTEQFF,TGTGCCAGCAGTCCCACCGGGACTAGTTTCACTGAGCAGTTCTTC
TRBV5-4,.,TRBJ2-5,TRBD1,CASSLVGQGSGKETQYF,TGTGCCAGCAGCTTGGTCGGACAGGGATCGGGAAAAGAGACCCAGTACTTC
TRBV27,.,TRBJ2-2,TRBD2,CASSFFSGLAGESTGELFF,TGTGCCAGCAGTTTTTTCTCTGGACTAGCGGGAGAATCCACCGGGGAGCTGTTTTTT
TRBV6-1,.,TRBJ2-2,.,CASSEEEFGELFF,TGTGCCAGCAGTGAAGAGGAGTTCGGGGAGCTGTTTTTT
TRBV4-2,few,TRBJ1-1,TRBD1,CASSQELGTGGLNTEAFF,TGTGCCAGCAGCCAAGAACTAGGGACAGGGGGCTTGAACACTGAAGCTTTCTTT
TRBV5-4,few,TRBJ2-3,.,CASSLVEDTQYF,TGTGCCAGCAGCTTGGTCGAAGATACGCAGTATTTT
TRBV28,few,TRBJ1-2,TRBD1,CASSHYRTGGAYGYTF,TGTGCCAGCAGCCACTACAGGACAGGGGGCGCCTATGGCTACACCTTC
TRBV7-6,.,TRBJ2-1,.,CASSVTTNEQFF,TGTGCCAGCAGCGTCACTACCAATGAGCAGTTCTTC
TRBV7-9,.,TRBJ2-5,TRBD2,CASRLAGGETQYF,TGTGCCAGCAGACTAGCGGGAGGGGAGACCCAGTACTTC
TRBV7-3,.,TRBJ2-3,TRBD1,CASSYGTGADTQYF,TGTGCCAGCAGCTACGGGACAGGGGCCGATACGCAGTATTTT